This entry concerns a single T cell receptor (beta chain). What it binds is not known. TCRdb's table, derived via immunoSEQ multiplex PCR, lists solely in-frame clones and lacks some. The sample shows 130,000 or so clones, around 78% of them seen only once. This CDR3 contains 13 residues. The germline V and J ends were trimmed by 1 base and 4 bases, with 10 bases remaining between them. CDR1 GTSNPN and CDR2 SVGIG come from the germline V gene (reference sequence). The sample belongs to a study of radiation and T cells in renal cell carcinoma. Turning to the study itself: Nephrectomy followed 15 Gy stereotactic body radiation by 4 weeks.

Study-wide results and caveats: Top tumor clonotypes rose in blood 2 weeks post-radiation, then contracted.

Time point denoted: baseline pretreatment blood. Treatment indicated: 15 Gy SBRT to primary tumor, nephrectomy 4 weeks later. Radiation-treated patients gave blood at baseline, week 2 and week 4. The tumor was a clear cell renal cell carcinoma. The TCR was taken from a woman in her 50s with renal cell carcinoma. The material sequenced was blood, taken from a patient whose treatment included radiotherapy and nephrectomy. This chain links TRBV30 with TRBJ1-2; D gene unclear. For the CDR3, the DNA is TGTGCCTGGAGTGCAAACAGCGGCTATGGCTACACCTTC. This sequence encodes CAWSANSGYGYTF.